What follows are 14 T cell receptor beta chains derived from one specimen sequenced in a study of cytomegalovirus exposure and HLA in healthy donors. PCR primers comprised 60 Vbeta and 13 Jbeta primers. Repertoires were generated with immunoSEQ multiplex PCR, while TCRdb's copy carries only in-frame clones and drops some. The sample consists of 90,000 to 100,000 clones, 76% of them appearing once. Material: PBMCs. The receptors were sampled from a man in his forties in good health and CMV-seronegative.

In its sample, this clone was seen a few times. V and J are TRBV6-4 and TRBJ2-3; 13 bases match TRBD2. With V trimmed by 5 bases and J by 4 bases, 3 bases remained unmatched. The CDR3 is 15 residues long. CDR1 and CDR2 (germline): MRHNA, SNTAGT. CDR3 in DNA: TGTGCCAGCAGTTGGACTAGCGGGAGTCCAGATACGCAGTATTTT. Translating gives CASSWTSGSPDTQYF.

CDR3 nucleotide sequence: TGTGCCAGCAGCTCCGGGGGATCGGTTAACTATGGCTACACCTTC. Its protein is CASSSGGSVNYGYTF. This rearrangement joins TRBV27 to TRBJ1-2; D might be TRBD1 (5 bases). CDR3 size: 15 residues. V was trimmed by 6 bases and J by 1 base, leaving 15 bases between them. The germline V gene has CDR1 MNHEY and CDR2 SMNVEV (reference sequence).

This clone was seen a handful of times. The V call is TRBV5-6, the J call TRBJ2-1; TRBD2 agrees at 7 bases. The CDR3 is made up of 16 amino acids. In germline, CDR1 is SGHDT, CDR2 YYEEEE. J was trimmed by 5 bases and V by 0 bases; bases with no gene match: 8. For the CDR3, the DNA is TGTGCCAGCAGCTTGGATCGAGCGGGGTCGCACAATGAGCAGTTCTTC. Protein: CASSLDRAGSHNEQFF.

As DNA, the CDR3 is TGTGCCAGCAGTACATTCTCCCAGGGTGGTGAAAAACTGTTTTTT. As protein: CASSTFSQGGEKLFF. The J gene is TRBJ1-4, the V gene TRBV28; TRBD1 might be the D (5 bases). Deletions cut 5 bases from V and 7 bases from J, with 17 bases between. CDR1 and CDR2 from the germline V gene are MDHEN and SYDVKM. CDR3 size: 15 residues. Supplemented by reference TRBV28 and TRBJ1-4, the full variable domain reads DVKVTQSSRYLVKRTGEKVFLECVQDMDHENMFWYRQDPGLGLRLIYFSYDVKMKEKGDIPEGYSVSREKKERFSLILESASTNQTSMYLCASSTFSQGGEKLFFGSGTQLSVL.

This chain links TRBV5-1 with TRBJ2-7; tentatively, D is TRBD1 (6 bases). Looked up from germline, CDR1 is SGHRS and CDR2 is YFSETQ. The V end was cut by 3 bases, the J end by 5 bases, with 15 bases between. The CDR3 has 14 amino acids. The CDR3 region is CASSSQGTTNEQYF. The CDR3 nucleotides read TGCGCCAGCAGCTCACAGGGTACGACGAACGAGCAGTACTTC.

V and J are TRBV5-1 and TRBJ2-5; D perhaps matches TRBD2 (6 bases). Germline V lookup: CDR1 SGHRS, CDR2 YFSETQ. The CDR3 runs 12 residues. V was cut by 5 bases and J by 2 bases, with 7 bases left in between. CDR3 bases: TGCGCCAGCAGGGGGGGACAAGAGACCCAGTACTTC. It encodes CASRGGQETQYF.

The chain has TRBV29-1 and TRBJ2-2, with 9 positions matching TRBD2. The CDR3 spans 14 residues. The V gene end was trimmed by 5 bases and the J gene end by 0 bases; junction bases not matched to a gene: 1. Germline lookup yields CDR1 SQVTM and CDR2 ANQGSEA. In DNA form, the CDR3 reads TGCAGCGTTTCTAGCGGGGCGAACACCGGGGAGCTGTTTTTT. Translated, it gives CSVSSGANTGELFF.

This clone was found once. The chain combines TRBV6-5 with TRBJ2-4, with 10 bases identical to TRBD1. The V gene's germline CDR1 is MNHEY and CDR2 SVGAGI. V dropped 5 bases and J dropped 9; count of bases not matched to a gene: 4. This CDR3 spans 13 amino acids. CDR3 in DNA: TGTGCCAGCAGTGACAGGGGGCGCGGCATTCAGTACTTC. As protein: CASSDRGRGIQYF.

CDR3 nucleotides: TGTGCCAGCTCATTAACAGGGGCGGCTGAGCAGTTCTTC. Translation: CASSLTGAAEQFF. The rearrangement uses TRBV18 and TRBJ2-1, with TRBD1 matching over 7 bases. From germline, CDR1 is KGHSH and CDR2 LQKENI. V was clipped by 5 bases and J by 9 bases; unmatched bases: 7. There are 13 residues in the CDR3.

A note on this clone: In this CDR3 the conserved last residue, phenylalanine or tryptophan, is missing, so a read error is likely. The rearrangement uses TRBV11-2 and TRBJ1-1; possible D gene TRBD1, 6 bases. With 1 base removed from V and 1 base from J, the gap between germline ends came to 7 bases. From germline, CDR1 is SGHAT and CDR2 FQNNGV. The CDR3 runs to 14 residues. The CDR3 DNA is TGTGCCAGCAGCTTAGCAGGGGCGAACACTGAAGCTTTCTCT. Its protein is CASSLAGANTEAFS.

The V call is TRBV18, the J call TRBJ1-2; possible D gene TRBD1, 6 bases. Trimming left V 3 bases short and J 4 bases short, with 18 bases between. Per the germline V gene, CDR1 is KGHSH and CDR2 is LQKENI. The CDR3 has 16 amino acids. CDR3 nucleotides: TGTGCCAGCTCACCTGGAAGACAGGAAGCGGCCTATGGCTACACCTTC. Protein: CASSPGRQEAAYGYTF.

This clone was observed a handful of times. The chain has TRBV7-8 and TRBJ2-1; 10 bases match TRBD2. CDR3 length: 15 residues. The germline V gene encodes CDR1 SGHVS and CDR2 FQNEAQ. V lost 1 base and J lost 5; bases outside the gene matches: 2. The chain's CDR3 is CASSLVLAGDNEQFF. DNA for the CDR3: TGTGCCAGCAGCTTAGTTCTAGCGGGGGACAATGAGCAGTTCTTC.

The chain has TRBV28 and TRBJ1-1; TRBD1 might be the D (5 bases). This CDR3 region has 11 residues. The germline gives CDR1 MDHEN, CDR2 SYDVKM. V was trimmed by 6 bases and J by 7 bases, leaving 9 bases between them. The CDR3 DNA reads TGTGCCAGCAGCCAGGGTTTTGAAGCTTTCTTT. Translation: CASSQGFEAFF.

This clone appeared a single time. This chain uses TRBV5-6 with TRBJ2-7; D is perhaps TRBD1 (5 bases). The ends were cut back, 0 bases at V and 2 bases at J, with 15 bases in the middle. CDR1 SGHDT and CDR2 YYEEEE come from the germline V gene. This CDR3 has 16 amino acids. CDR3 protein: CASSLEHRNLAYEQYF. CDR3 DNA sequence: TGTGCCAGCAGCTTGGAGCACAGGAACCTGGCCTACGAGCAGTACTTC.